This T cell receptor beta chain was profiled in a study of regulatory T cells in long-lasting Graves disease. Time point here: persistent/refractory GD, antithyroid drugs over 5 years with positive TRAb. The TCR library was made from RNA extracted from PBMCs. The table lists this clonotype with a few counts. Its cognate antigen is unknown. Germline CDR1 is MNHEY and CDR2 is SVGAGI. The ends were cut back, 4 bases at V and 2 bases at J, with 21 bases in the middle. The CDR3 is 18 amino acids. Arm-PCR of CDR3 regions with iRepertoire HTBI primers generated TCR beta libraries. TCRdb reanalysed the multiplex PCR reads using MiXCR and keeps one entry per CDR3 protein. The table has fewer than 400,000 distinct CDR3 sequences, about 20% seen once. Study-wide findings and caveats: Patients with persistent disease shared roughly 3,000 public clonotypes, outpacing the 966 shared by new patients. Rather than thyroid tissue, only peripheral blood underwent study.

This material consisted of peripheral blood mononuclear cells (PBMCs), taken when the disease was refractory, from a patient treated with antithyroid drugs. The chain employs TRBV6-5 and TRBJ1-5; the D gene is possibly TRBD1 (5 bases). This receptor was taken from a female donor with Graves disease. CDR3 sequence: CASSFHRLGAGGNQPQHF. CDR3 sequence (DNA): TGTGCCAGCAGTTTCCACCGGCTCGGGGCGGGGGGCAATCAGCCCCAGCATTTT.